The T cell receptor beta chain described here comes from a study of shared clonotypes between healthy human individuals. Clones were sequenced by immunoSEQ multiplex PCR, and TCRdb holds only the in-frame ones, with some missing. Of 550,000 to 750,000 clones listed, around 95% are singletons. Naivety among CD8 cells was defined by CD45RO negativity and positive CCR7 selection, thereby excluding terminally differentiated effector memory CD45RA+ cells. The CDR3 is 16 residues long. Germline V gene lookup returns CDR1 MNHNY and CDR2 SVGAGI (reference sequence). V lost 2 bases and J 4 bases, leaving 16 bases between the germline ends.

The chain recombines TRBV6-6 with TRBJ2-3, with D perhaps assigned TRBD1 or TRBD2 (6 bases each). This TCR derives from a woman aged 25 to 39 in good health. The sample taken for sequencing was naive CD8+ T cells sorted from blood. CDR3 residues: CASSYGGPGRADTQYF. Here the CDR3 DNA reads TGTGCCAGCAGTTACGGGGGCCCCGGGAGAGCAGATACGCAGTATTTT.